This entry features one TCR beta chain sequence. Its recognized antigen is unknown. No much larger clonotype is one base removed from it; base qualities were not supplied. The data belong to a study of blood T cell repertoires in COVID-19 (TCRdb year 2020). With regard to the full study: Collaborator samples came from the United States, Italy and Spain and covered acute and convalescent phases of COVID-19. HLA class I and class II types, where available, came from metadata supplied by the sample provider rather than from assay-based typing. Sample metadata almost always included a de-identified subject ID, COVID-19 status, age in years and sex. The samples were drawn from two sources: the first 160 participants of the ongoing ImmuneRACE study, and 1,200 or so subjects contributed by 6 global collaborators. The repertoires were released in a freely available public database meant as a resource for research on the immune response to SARS-CoV-2. Subjects who had been exposed to COVID-19, were actively infected with it, or had recovered from it provided the deeply sampled blood TCRbeta repertoires that made up the dataset. The prospective study material was composed of cDNA or gDNA derived from T cells, B-cell-depleted T cells, or PBMCs.

From its cysteine to its phenylalanine, the CDR3 spans 16 amino acids. Of all the DNA, just the CDR3 is kept, 48 bases in frame from base 1. V gives up 5 bases and J gives up 0 bases, and the segment between their germline ends measures 11 bases. As encoded in the germline V gene, CDR1 is SGHTA while CDR2 is FQGTGA. Overall results and qualifications from the work: The amount of clinical and demographic metadata varied by source and participant and was provided uncurated.

TCRbeta CDR3 regions were amplified from genomic DNA by means of the immunoSEQ Assay, a bias-controlled multiplex PCR. Per the source publication's procedure: Within the assay, amplification of reference gene primers was used to estimate how many nucleated cells each sample contained. To quantify the absolute abundance of each unique TCRbeta CDR3 rearrangement, sequence reads were collapsed and filtered. For each sample, productive Simpson clonality was calculated as the square root of Simpson's diversity index across productive rearrangements. Imported from immuneACCESS, the table was reduced by TCRdb to in-frame sequences with V and J called. These copies leave out some clones; in studies compared against another copy, an unresolved V gene accounts for under half, and the cause of the remainder is not known. The V and J calls and clone size were taken over from that table, and D and trimming were inferred from the DNA. This sample has around 120,000 clones in its table, and more than 90% of those were observed once. The ten biggest clones cover approximately 4.6% of the sample.

In Seattle, one collaborating source enrolled patients while the infection was active and tracked those patients longitudinally over the course of disease. Each collaborating institution followed its own protocols to collect whole blood in K2EDTA tubes. For TCRbeta analysis, collaborators shipped samples in one of three forms: frozen whole blood, isolated PBMCs, or DNA extracted from either of those sample types. This chain joins TRBV7-3 to TRBJ2-6; a tentative D match to TRBD1 spans 6 bases. The source of this sequence is a man between 60 and 75 years old with COVID-19, enrolled during active disease. The sample comprised peripheral blood. CDR3 reads: CASSLQGPSGANVLTF. The bases are TGTGCCAGCAGCCTACAGGGACCCTCTGGGGCCAACGTCCTGACTTTC. Outside the CDR3, residues come from the reference TRBV7-3 and TRBJ2-6 proteins, so the full variable domain is: GAGVSQTPSNKVTEKGKYVELRCDPISGHTALYWYRQSLGQGPEFLIYFQGTGAADDSGLPNDRFFAVRPEGSVSTLKIQRTERGDSAVYLCASSLQGPSGANVLTFGAGSRLTVL.